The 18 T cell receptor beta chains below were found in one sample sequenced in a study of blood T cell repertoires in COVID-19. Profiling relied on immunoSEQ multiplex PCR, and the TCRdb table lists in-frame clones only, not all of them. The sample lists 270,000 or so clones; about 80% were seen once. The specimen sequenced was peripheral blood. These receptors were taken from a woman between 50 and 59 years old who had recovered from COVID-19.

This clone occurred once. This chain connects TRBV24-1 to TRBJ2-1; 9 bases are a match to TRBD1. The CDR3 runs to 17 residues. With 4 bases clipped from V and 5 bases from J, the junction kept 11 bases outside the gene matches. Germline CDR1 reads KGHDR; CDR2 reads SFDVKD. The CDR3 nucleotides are TGTGCCACCAGTGAACCGAGATGGGACAGGGCAAACAATGAGCAGTTCTTC. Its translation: CATSEPRWDRANNEQFF.

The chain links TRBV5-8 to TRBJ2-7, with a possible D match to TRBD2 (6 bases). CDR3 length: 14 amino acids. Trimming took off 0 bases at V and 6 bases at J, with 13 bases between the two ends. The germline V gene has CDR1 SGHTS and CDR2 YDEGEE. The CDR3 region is CASSLGIPGVEQYF. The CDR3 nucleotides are TGTGCCAGCAGCTTGGGAATCCCGGGGGTCGAGCAGTACTTC. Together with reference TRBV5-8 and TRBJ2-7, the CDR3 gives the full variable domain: EAGVTQSPTHLIKTRGQQATLRCSPISGHTSVYWYQQALGLGLQFLLWYDEGEERNRGNFPPRFSGRQFPNYSSELNVNALELEDSALYLCASSLGIPGVEQYFGPGTRLTVT.

The CDR3, as DNA: TGTGCCAGCAGCCACGGCACTAGCTCCTACGAGCAGTACTTC. It specifies CASSHGTSSYEQYF. The chain is built from TRBV3-1 (or the pseudogene TRBV3-2) and TRBJ2-7; the D gene is possibly TRBD2 (5 bases). The CDR3 covers 14 residues. Trimming left V 3 bases short and J 0 bases short, with 9 bases between. CDR1 and CDR2 from the germline V gene are LGHDT and YNNKEL (reference sequence).

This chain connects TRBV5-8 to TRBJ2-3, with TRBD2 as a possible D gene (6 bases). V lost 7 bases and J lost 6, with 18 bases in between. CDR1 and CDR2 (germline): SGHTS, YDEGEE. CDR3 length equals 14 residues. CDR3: CASAPAGTRDTQYF. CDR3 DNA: TGTGCCAGCGCCCCAGCGGGCACTAGGGATACGCAGTATTTT.

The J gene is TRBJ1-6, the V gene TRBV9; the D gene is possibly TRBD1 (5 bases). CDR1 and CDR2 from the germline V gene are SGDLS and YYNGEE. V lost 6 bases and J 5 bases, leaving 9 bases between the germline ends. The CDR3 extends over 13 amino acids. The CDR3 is CASTPGDNSPLHF. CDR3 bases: TGTGCCAGCACGCCGGGGGATAATTCACCCCTCCACTTT.

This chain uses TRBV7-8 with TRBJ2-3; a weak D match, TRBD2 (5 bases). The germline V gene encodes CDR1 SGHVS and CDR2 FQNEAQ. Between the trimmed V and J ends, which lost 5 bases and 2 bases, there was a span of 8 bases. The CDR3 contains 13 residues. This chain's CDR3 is CASSRTYTDTQYF. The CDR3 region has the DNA TGTGCCAGCAGCCGGACTTACACAGATACGCAGTATTTT.

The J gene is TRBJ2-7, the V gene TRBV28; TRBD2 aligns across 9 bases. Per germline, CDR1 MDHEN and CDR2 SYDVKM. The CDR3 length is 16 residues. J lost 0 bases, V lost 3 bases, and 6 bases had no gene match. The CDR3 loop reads CASSFSGSGASYEQYF. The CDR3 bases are TGTGCCAGCAGTTTTAGCGGGAGTGGCGCCTCCTACGAGCAGTACTTC. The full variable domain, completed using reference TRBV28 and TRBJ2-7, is DVKVTQSSRYLVKRTGEKVFLECVQDMDHENMFWYRQDPGLGLRLIYFSYDVKMKEKGDIPEGYSVSREKKERFSLILESASTNQTSMYLCASSFSGSGASYEQYFGPGTRLTVT.

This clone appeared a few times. CDR3 sequence: CASSLQGAIGNTIYF. DNA of the CDR3: TGTGCCAGTAGTTTACAGGGGGCCATTGGAAACACCATATATTTT. This chain uses TRBV19 with TRBJ1-3; 9 bases match TRBD1. This CDR3 region has 15 residues. The V gene end was trimmed by 5 bases and the J gene end by 3 bases; junction bases not matched to a gene: 5. Looked up from germline, CDR1 is LNHDA and CDR2 is SQIVND (reference sequence).

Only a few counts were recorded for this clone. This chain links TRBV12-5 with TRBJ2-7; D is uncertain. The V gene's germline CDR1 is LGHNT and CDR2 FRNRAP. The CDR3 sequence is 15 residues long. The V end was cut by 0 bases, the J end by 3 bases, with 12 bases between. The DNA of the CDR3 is TGTGCTAGTGGTTTGGTGAACAGCCAGAACTACGAGCAGTACTTC. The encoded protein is CASGLVNSQNYEQYF. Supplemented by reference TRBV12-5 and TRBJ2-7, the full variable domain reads DARVTQTPRHKVTEMGQEVTMRCQPILGHNTVFWYRQTMMQGLELLAYFRNRAPLDDSGMPKDRFSAEMPDATLATLKIQPSEPRDSAVYFCASGLVNSQNYEQYFGPGTRLTVT.

CDR3 sequence: CASSLEGAFGYTF. For the CDR3, the DNA is TGTGCCAGCAGCTTGGAAGGGGCGTTCGGCTACACCTTC. This chain joins TRBV5-4 and TRBJ1-2, with a weak D call TRBD1 (5 bases). V was shortened by 0 bases and J by 8 bases, with 11 bases between the two germline ends. Germline V gives CDR1 SGHNT, CDR2 YYREEE (reference sequence). The CDR3 runs 13 residues.

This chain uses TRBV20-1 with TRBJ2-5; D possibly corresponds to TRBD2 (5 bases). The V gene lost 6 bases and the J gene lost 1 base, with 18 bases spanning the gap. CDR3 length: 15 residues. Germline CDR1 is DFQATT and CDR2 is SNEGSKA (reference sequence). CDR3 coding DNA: TGCAGTGCCAGTCCGAGGGCTTTGGGCCAAGAGACCCAGTACTTC. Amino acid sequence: CSASPRALGQETQYF.

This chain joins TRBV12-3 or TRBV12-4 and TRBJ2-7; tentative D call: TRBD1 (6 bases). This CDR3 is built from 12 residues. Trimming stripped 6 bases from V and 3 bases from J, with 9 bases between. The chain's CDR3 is CASRLDSYEQYF. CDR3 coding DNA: TGTGCCAGCAGATTGGACAGCTACGAGCAGTACTTC.

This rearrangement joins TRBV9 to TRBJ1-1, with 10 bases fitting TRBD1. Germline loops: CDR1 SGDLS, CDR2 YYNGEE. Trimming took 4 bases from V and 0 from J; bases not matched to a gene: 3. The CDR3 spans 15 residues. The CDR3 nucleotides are TGTGCCAGCAGCCCGGGACAGGGGATGAACACTGAAGCTTTCTTT. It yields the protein CASSPGQGMNTEAFF.

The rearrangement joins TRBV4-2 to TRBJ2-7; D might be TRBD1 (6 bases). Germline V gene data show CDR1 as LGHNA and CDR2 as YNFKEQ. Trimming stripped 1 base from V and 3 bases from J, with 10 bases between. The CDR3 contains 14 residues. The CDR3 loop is CASSQGAGDYEQYF. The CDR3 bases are TGTGCCAGCAGCCAAGGGGCAGGGGACTACGAGCAGTACTTC.

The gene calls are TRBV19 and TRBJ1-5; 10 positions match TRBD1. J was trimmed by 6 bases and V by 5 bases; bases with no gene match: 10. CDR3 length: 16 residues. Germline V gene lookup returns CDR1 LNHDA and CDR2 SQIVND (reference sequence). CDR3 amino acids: CASSQRTGGVGQPQHF. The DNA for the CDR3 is TGTGCCAGTAGTCAACGGACAGGGGGGGTAGGTCAGCCCCAGCATTTT.

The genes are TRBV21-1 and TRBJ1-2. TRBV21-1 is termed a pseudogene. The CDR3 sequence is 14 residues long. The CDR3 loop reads CASSKVYLFSGYTF. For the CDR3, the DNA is TGTGCCAGCAGCAAAGTGTATCTCTTTAGTGGCTACACCTTC.

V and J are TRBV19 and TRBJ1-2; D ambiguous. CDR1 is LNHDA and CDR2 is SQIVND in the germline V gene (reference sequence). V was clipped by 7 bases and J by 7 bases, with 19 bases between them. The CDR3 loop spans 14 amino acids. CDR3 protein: CASKPLITMAGYTF. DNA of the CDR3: TGTGCCAGTAAGCCTCTTATAACTATGGCTGGCTACACCTTC.

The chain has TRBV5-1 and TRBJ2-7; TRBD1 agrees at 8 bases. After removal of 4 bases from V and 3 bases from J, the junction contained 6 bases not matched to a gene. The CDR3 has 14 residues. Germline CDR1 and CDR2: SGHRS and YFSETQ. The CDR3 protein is CASSPAGQGYEQYF. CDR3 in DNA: TGCGCCAGCAGCCCCGCAGGACAGGGCTACGAGCAGTACTTC.